The 7 T cell receptor beta chains in this list originate from one sample, sequenced in a study of neoadjuvant anti-PD-1 for oral cavity cancer. Produced via immunoSEQ multiplex PCR; TCRdb's table is partial and in-frame only. Of around 62,000 clones listed, around 80% were seen once; the top ten hold roughly 2.6%. The sequencing used PBMCs, collected before nivolumab (anti-PD-1) treatment. The receptors here all came from a person aged 35-80 years with oral cavity squamous cell carcinoma.

The rearrangement links TRBV20-1 to TRBJ2-1; perhaps TRBD1 as D (6 bases). The germline CDR1 and CDR2 sequences are DFQATT and SNEGSKA (reference sequence). Trimming shortened V by 6 bases and J by 6 bases, and 9 bases separated the two germline ends. This CDR3 is built from 11 residues. CDR3 in DNA: TGCAGTGCAAGACAGGTCAATGAGCAGTTCTTC. It specifies CSARQVNEQFF.

This chain joins TRBV10-3 and TRBJ1-2; 8 nucleotides match TRBD1. J gave up 6 bases and V 3 bases, and 12 bases lay outside the gene matches. The germline V gene has CDR1 ENHRY and CDR2 SYGVKD. CDR3 length equals 16 residues. The CDR3 DNA follows: TGTGCCATCAGTGATCCCGGGACAGGCCGCTTCAATGGCTACACCTTC. It is translated as CAISDPGTGRFNGYTF.

The CDR3 is CASSPGTGPNTEAFF. The DNA for the CDR3 is TGTGCCAGCAGCCCCGGGACAGGGCCGAACACTGAAGCTTTCTTT. V usage is TRBV11-3 and J usage is TRBJ1-1, with TRBD1 identical over 9 bases. With 5 bases clipped from V and 1 base from J, the junction kept 5 bases outside the gene matches. CDR3 length: 15 residues. Germline V lookup: CDR1 SGHNT, CDR2 YENEEA. Based on the CDR3 plus reference TRBV11-3 and TRBJ1-1, the full variable domain is EAGVVQSPRYKIIEKKQPVAFWCNPISGHNTLYWYLQNLGQGPELLIRYENEEAVDDSQLPKDRFSAERLKGVDSTLKIQPAELGDSAVYLCASSPGTGPNTEAFFGQGTRLTVV.

J is TRBJ2-1 and V is TRBV4-2, with 10 bases that match TRBD1. The CDR3 extends over 16 amino acids. With 1 base clipped from V and 7 bases from J, the junction kept 7 bases outside the gene matches. Germline V gene sequence: CDR1 LGHNA, CDR2 YNFKEQ. The CDR3 DNA follows: TGTGCCAGCAGCCAAGTTGGGACAGGGGTAAGGAATGAGCAGTTCTTC. It translates to CASSQVGTGVRNEQFF.

V gene TRBV15 combines with J gene TRBJ1-1; no reliable D call. The CDR3 has 15 amino acids. The V end lost 5 bases, the J end lost 5 bases, and 18 bases lay between the germline ends. CDR1 is LNHNV, CDR2 YYDKDF, per germline (reference sequence). CDR3 protein: CATSPQIGLRTEAFF. DNA for the CDR3: TGTGCCACCAGCCCTCAGATCGGGCTTCGGACTGAAGCTTTCTTT.

This chain connects TRBV6-6 to TRBJ2-1, with 9 bases identical to TRBD2. Germline trimming cut 0 bases from V and 15 bases from J; bases unmatched to any gene: 9. CDR3 length: 14 residues. CDR1 and CDR2 from the germline V gene are MNHNY and SVGAGI (reference sequence). The chain's CDR3 is CASSYSIRGGVVFF. The DNA of the CDR3 is TGTGCCAGCAGTTACTCGATACGCGGGGGGGTAGTGTTCTTC.

As DNA, the CDR3 is TGTGCCAGCAGTTACTTTATGACGGGACCCAATGAGCAGTTCTTC. Protein sequence: CASSYFMTGPNEQFF. The chain links TRBV6-5 to TRBJ2-1; D may be TRBD1 or TRBD2 (5 bases each). Trimming took 1 base from V and 6 from J, leaving 13 bases between them. Germline V gives CDR1 MNHEY, CDR2 SVGAGI. The CDR3 has 15 amino acids.